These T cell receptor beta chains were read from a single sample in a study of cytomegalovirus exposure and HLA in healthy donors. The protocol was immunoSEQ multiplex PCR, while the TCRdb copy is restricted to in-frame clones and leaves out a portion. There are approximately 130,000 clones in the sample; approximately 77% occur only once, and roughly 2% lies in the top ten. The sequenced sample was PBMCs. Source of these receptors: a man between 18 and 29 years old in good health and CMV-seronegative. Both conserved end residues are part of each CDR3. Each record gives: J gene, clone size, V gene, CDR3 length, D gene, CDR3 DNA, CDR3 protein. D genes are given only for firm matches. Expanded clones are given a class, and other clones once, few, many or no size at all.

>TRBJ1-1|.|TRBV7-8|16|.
TGTGCCAGCAGCCCCCGTTCCTCGGTCCTGAACACTGAAGCTTTCTTT
CASSPRSSVLNTEAFF
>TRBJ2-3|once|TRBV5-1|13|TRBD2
TGCGCCAGTCAGCGGGAAACAACAGATACGCAGTATTTT
CASQRETTDTQYF
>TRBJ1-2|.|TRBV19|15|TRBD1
TGTGCCAGTAGTACTCGGACAGGGAACCCCTATGGCTACACCTTC
CASSTRTGNPYGYTF
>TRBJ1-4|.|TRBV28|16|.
TGTGCCAGCAGTTTCCCCCGCGGGGGATTAAATGAAAAACTGTTTTTT
CASSFPRGGLNEKLFF
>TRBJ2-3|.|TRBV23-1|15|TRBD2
TGCGCCAGCAGTCAAACTAGCGGGGGCACAGATACGCAGTATTTT
CASSQTSGGTDTQYF
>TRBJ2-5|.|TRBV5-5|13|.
TGTGCCAGCAGCTTAAGACAGCAAGAGACCCAGTACTTC
CASSLRQQETQYF
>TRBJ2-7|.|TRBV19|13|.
TGTGCCAGTAGTCGGGACAACTCCTACGAGCAGTACTTC
CASSRDNSYEQYF
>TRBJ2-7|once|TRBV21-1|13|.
TGTGCCAGCACCCAGGTGAGCTCCTACGAGCAGTACTTC
CASTQVSSYEQYF
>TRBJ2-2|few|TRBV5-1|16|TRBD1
TGCGCCAGCAGCGGGCAAGGGGGCCCAAACACCGGGGAGCTGTTTTTT
CASSGQGGPNTGELFF
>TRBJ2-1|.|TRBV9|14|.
TGTGCCAGCAGCGTAGCCCCCTATAGCGATGAGCAGTTCTTC
CASSVAPYSDEQFF
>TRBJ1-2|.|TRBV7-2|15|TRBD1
TGTGCCAGCAGCGCTCAAGGGACAGGGAGCTATGGCTACACCTTC
CASSAQGTGSYGYTF
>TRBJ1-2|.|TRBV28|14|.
TGTGCCAGCAGTTTAGCGCTCCGGGAGAATGGCTACACCTTC
CASSLALRENGYTF
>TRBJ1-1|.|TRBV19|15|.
TGTGCCAGTAGTCTCAACAGAGACATTAACACTGAAGCTTTCTTT
CASSLNRDINTEAFF
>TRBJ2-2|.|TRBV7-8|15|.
TGTGCCAGCAGCTGGAGGGACAGCAACACCGGGGAGCTGTTTTTT
CASSWRDSNTGELFF
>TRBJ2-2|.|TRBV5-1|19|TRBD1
TGCGCCAGCAGCTCTCCCCGGGACAGGGGGATAGCGAACACCGGGGAGCTGTTTTTT
CASSSPRDRGIANTGELFF
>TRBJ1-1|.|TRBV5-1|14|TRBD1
TGCGCCAGCAGCCCGGGACAGACTAACACTGAAGCTTTCTTT
CASSPGQTNTEAFF
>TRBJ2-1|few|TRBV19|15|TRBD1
TGTGCCAGTAGCCATTGGGCCAGGGGGCTGACTGAGCAGTTCTTC
CASSHWARGLTEQFF
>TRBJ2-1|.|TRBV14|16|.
TGTGCCAGCAGCCAAGAAAAAATCAGCTCCTACAATGAGCAGTTCTTC
CASSQEKISSYNEQFF
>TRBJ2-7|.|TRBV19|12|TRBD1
TGTGCCAGTGGGGACAGCGGAAACGAGCAGTACTTC
CASGDSGNEQYF
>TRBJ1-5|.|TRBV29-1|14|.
TGCAGCGTTGAAGGGCAGAATCCTGGTCAGCCCCAGCATTTT
CSVEGQNPGQPQHF
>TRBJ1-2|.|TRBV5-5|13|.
TGTGCCAGCAGCTTGGACGGTAACTATGGCTACACCTTC
CASSLDGNYGYTF
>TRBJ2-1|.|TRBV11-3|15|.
TGTGCCAGCACCCCAGGAGGGGGGGCATACAATGAGCAGTTCTTC
CASTPGGGAYNEQFF
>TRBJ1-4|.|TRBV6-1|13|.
TGTGCCAGCAGTGGGGGAGAGATCGAAAAACTGTTTTTT
CASSGGEIEKLFF
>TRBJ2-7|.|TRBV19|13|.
TGTGCCAGTAGTTTCGGACACCACTACGAGCAGTACTTC
CASSFGHHYEQYF
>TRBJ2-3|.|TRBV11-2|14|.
TGTGCCAGCAACCCTTCAGCGGGCCGGAATACGCAGTATTTT
CASNPSAGRNTQYF
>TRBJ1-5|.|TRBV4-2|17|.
TGTGCCAGCAGCCAAGTAGGAGGGTCGGGGGGCAATCAGCCCCAGCATTTT
CASSQVGGSGGNQPQHF
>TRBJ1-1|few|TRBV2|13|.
TGTGCCAGCATGGAGGGTGAGAACACTGAAGCTTTCTTT
CASMEGENTEAFF
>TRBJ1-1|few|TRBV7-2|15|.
TGTGCCAGCAGCTTAACGGTCTATTTTGGCACTGAAGCTTTCTTT
CASSLTVYFGTEAFF